Shown below are 11 T cell receptor beta chains from a single sample sequenced in a study of T cells in Graves' hyperthyroidism and ophthalmopathy. TCR beta CDR3 sequences were amplified from RNA transcripts. HTBI primers were the set used in a first-round RT-PCR of the TCR CDR3. TCRdb redid the calling of the multiplex PCR reads with MiXCR, one entry per CDR3 protein. In the table there are about 580,000 distinct CDR3 sequences, about 15% of which are singletons. Material for sequencing was blood. All receptors come from a young woman with Graves' hyperthyroidism that later progressed to Graves' ophthalmopathy.

This clonotype has at least ten counts. The genes are TRBV7-9 and TRBJ1-2, with 8 bases matching TRBD1. There are 14 residues in the CDR3. J lost 4 bases, V lost 5 bases, and 6 bases had no gene match. CDR1 and CDR2 from the germline V gene are SEHNR and FQNEAQ (reference sequence). The CDR3 sequence is CASSAGQVIYGYTF. The CDR3 DNA follows: TGTGCCAGCAGCGCGGGACAGGTGATCTATGGCTACACCTTC.

Many counts were recorded for this clonotype. The gene calls are TRBV15 and TRBJ2-3, with no clear D. V lost 1 base, J lost 1 base, and 12 bases lay in between. This CDR3 spans 16 amino acids. CDR1 and CDR2 (germline): LNHNV, YYDKDF (reference sequence). The CDR3 protein is CATSRGNGGGTDTQYF. The CDR3 region has the DNA TGTGCCACCAGCAGAGGTAACGGCGGAGGCACAGATACGCAGTATTTT.

This clonotype has only a few counts. This chain uses TRBV24-1 with TRBJ2-2, with D perhaps given as TRBD1 or TRBD2 (5 bases each). This CDR3 has 13 amino acids. Trimming pared 9 bases from V and 2 bases from J, leaving 9 bases between. Germline CDR1 reads KGHDR; CDR2 reads SFDVKD. The CDR3 sequence: CATGDRNTGELFF. CDR3 sequence (DNA): TGTGCCACCGGGGACCGAAACACCGGGGAGCTGTTTTTT.

This chain links TRBV6-5 with TRBJ2-3, with D unclear. V was clipped by 7 bases and J by 0 bases, with 14 bases between them. The CDR3 sequence is 15 residues long. CDR1 is MNHEY, CDR2 SVGAGI, per germline. The CDR3 nucleotides read TGTGCCAGCACCAACGGCTATTCGAGCACAGATACGCAGTATTTT. Encoded protein: CASTNGYSSTDTQYF.

Ten or more counts support this clonotype. This rearrangement joins TRBV7-8 to TRBJ2-7; D tentatively fits TRBD1 or TRBD2 (5 bases each). The V gene lost 10 bases and the J gene lost 4 bases, with 26 bases spanning the gap. Germline V lookup: CDR1 SGHVS, CDR2 FQNEAQ. The CDR3 spans 16 residues. The CDR3 loop reads CATNGPRMGVGYEQYF. The CDR3 region has the DNA TGTGCCACCAACGGGCCCCGGATGGGGGTCGGGTACGAGCAGTACTTC. Full variable domain (rest looked up from reference TRBV7-8 and TRBJ2-7): GAGVSQSPRYKVAKRGQDVALRCDPISGHVSLFWYQQALGQGPEFLTYFQNEAQLDKSGLPSDRFFAERPEGSVSTLKIQRTQQEDSAVYLCATNGPRMGVGYEQYFGPGTRLTVT.

Comment on this clonotype: A read error is possible here, since a much larger clone lies one base away. This sequence joins TRBV10-3 and TRBJ1-2; D remains ambiguous. The germline gives CDR1 ENHRY, CDR2 SYGVKD. The CDR3 length is 13 residues. CDR3 region: CATLAATNYSYTF. CDR3 DNA: TGTGCCACCTTAGCGGCGACTAACTATAGCTACACCTTC.

This clonotype has only a few counts. This chain joins TRBV19 and TRBJ2-3, with D perhaps given as TRBD1 or TRBD2 (5 bases each). CDR3 length: 12 amino acids. Per germline, CDR1 LNHDA and CDR2 SQIVND (reference sequence). V was clipped by 3 bases and J by 10 bases, with 11 bases between them. CDR3 sequence (DNA): TGTGCCAGTAGTATCGGGGCAGAGGCGCAGTATTTT. It yields the protein CASSIGAEAQYF.

This clonotype was detected ten times or more. The chain joins TRBV5-1 to TRBJ1-1; tentative D call: TRBD1 (6 bases). Trimming pared 4 bases from V and 2 bases from J, leaving 18 bases between. CDR3 length: 16 residues. Germline values: CDR1 SGHRS, CDR2 YFSETQ. Here the CDR3 DNA reads TGCGCCAGCAGCCCGGGTCCGCTACAGGGTAACACTGAAGCTTTCTTT. Amino acid sequence: CASSPGPLQGNTEAFF. The full variable domain, rest sourced from reference TRBV5-1 and TRBJ1-1, is KAGVTQTPRYLIKTRGQQVTLSCSPISGHRSVSWYQQTPGQGLQFLFEYFSETQRNKGNFPGRFSGRQFSNSRSEMNVSTLELGDSALYLCASSPGPLQGNTEAFFGQGTRLTVV.

The chain links TRBV3-1 to TRBJ2-1, with unresolved D. Deletions cut 5 bases from V and 7 bases from J, with 9 bases between. Germline CDR1 reads LGHDT; CDR2 reads YNNKEL (reference sequence). The CDR3 extends over 12 amino acids. This CDR3 reads CASSSLLNEQFF. The DNA for the CDR3 is TGTGCCAGCAGCAGTCTACTTAATGAGCAGTTCTTC.

This clonotype was recorded a few times. The V gene is TRBV5-4, the J gene TRBJ2-1; tentative D call: TRBD1 (6 bases). V was cut by 4 bases and J by 2 bases, with 16 bases left in between. The CDR3 is 16 amino acids. From germline, CDR1 is SGHNT and CDR2 YYREEE (reference sequence). The CDR3: CASSEEPGQPYNEQFF. CDR3 DNA: TGTGCCAGCAGCGAAGAGCCGGGACAACCCTACAATGAGCAGTTCTTC.

The gene calls are TRBV6-1 and TRBJ2-7; 8 nucleotides agree with TRBD1. This CDR3 contains 14 residues. J was trimmed by 3 bases and V by 6 bases; bases with no gene match: 7. CDR1 MNHNS and CDR2 SASEGT come from the germline V gene. CDR3 DNA: TGTGCCAGCAGCCCCTGGGGGACAGGCTACGAGCAGTACTTC. It specifies CASSPWGTGYEQYF.